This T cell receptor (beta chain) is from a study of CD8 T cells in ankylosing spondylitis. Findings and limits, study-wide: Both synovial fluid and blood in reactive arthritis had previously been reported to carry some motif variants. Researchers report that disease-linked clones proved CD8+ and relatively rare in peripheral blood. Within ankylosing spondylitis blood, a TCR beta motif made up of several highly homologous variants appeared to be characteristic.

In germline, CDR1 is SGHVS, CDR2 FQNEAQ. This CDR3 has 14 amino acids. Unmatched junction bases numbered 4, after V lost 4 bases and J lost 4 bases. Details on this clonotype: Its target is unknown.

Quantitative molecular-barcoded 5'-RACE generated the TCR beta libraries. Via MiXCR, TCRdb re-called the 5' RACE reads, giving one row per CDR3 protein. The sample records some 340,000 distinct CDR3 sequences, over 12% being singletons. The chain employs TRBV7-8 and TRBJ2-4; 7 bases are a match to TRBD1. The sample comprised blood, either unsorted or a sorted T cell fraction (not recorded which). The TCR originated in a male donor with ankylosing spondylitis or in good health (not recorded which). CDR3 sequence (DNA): TGTGCCAGCAGCTCCTCAGGGGGAAAAAACATTCAGTACTTC. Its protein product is CASSSSGGKNIQYF.